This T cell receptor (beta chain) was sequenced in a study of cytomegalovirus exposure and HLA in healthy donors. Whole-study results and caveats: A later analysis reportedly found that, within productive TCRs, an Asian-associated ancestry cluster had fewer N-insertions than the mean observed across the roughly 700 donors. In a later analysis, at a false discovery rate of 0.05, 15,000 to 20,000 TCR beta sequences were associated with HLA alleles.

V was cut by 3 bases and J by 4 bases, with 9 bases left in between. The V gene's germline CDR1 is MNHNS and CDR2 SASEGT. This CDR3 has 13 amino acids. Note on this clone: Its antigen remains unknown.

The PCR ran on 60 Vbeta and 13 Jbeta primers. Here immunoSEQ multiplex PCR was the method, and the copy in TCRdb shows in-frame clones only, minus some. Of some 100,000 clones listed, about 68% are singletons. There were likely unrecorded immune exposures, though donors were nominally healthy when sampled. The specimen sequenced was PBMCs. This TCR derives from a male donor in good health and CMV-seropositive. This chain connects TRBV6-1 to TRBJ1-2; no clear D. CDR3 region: CASSDGRLYGYTF. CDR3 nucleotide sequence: TGTGCCAGCAGTGACGGCAGACTCTATGGCTACACCTTC.